The next 8 T cell receptor beta chains were all read from a single sample in a study of response to subunit inactivated influenza vaccine. TCRdb used MiXCR to reprocess the RT-PCR reads, holding one entry per CDR3 protein. The sample contains around 530,000 distinct CDR3 sequences, about 12% of which appear only once. The sample in question was PBMCs from blood, obtained on the day of vaccination. Receptors were obtained from a man aged 50 to 59 who received an inactivated influenza vaccine.

This clonotype was seen more than once but under ten times. The chain combines TRBV20-1 with TRBJ2-7; TRBD2 agrees at 7 bases. Germline CDR1 reads DFQATT; CDR2 reads SNEGSKA (reference sequence). J gave up 7 bases and V 1 base, and 4 bases lay outside the gene matches. The length of the CDR3 is 12 residues. The CDR3 here is CSARGGSLEQYF. CDR3 coding DNA: TGCAGTGCTAGAGGCGGGAGTCTTGAGCAGTACTTC.

This clonotype was observed a handful of times. The gene calls are TRBV3-1 and TRBJ1-2, with 7 bases matching TRBD1. This CDR3 is built from 14 residues. The J segment lost 2 bases and the V segment lost 5 bases, leaving 5 bases of the junction unmatched. The germline V gene has CDR1 LGHDT and CDR2 YNNKEL (reference sequence). This CDR3 is CASSLQGLNYGYTF. In DNA, the CDR3 is TGTGCCAGCAGCTTACAGGGGTTGAACTATGGCTACACCTTC.

This sequence joins TRBV6-2 or TRBV6-3 and TRBJ1-5; 9 bases agree with TRBD1. This CDR3 contains 14 residues. After removal of 8 bases from V and 9 bases from J, the junction contained 11 bases not matched to a gene. Germline V lookup: CDR1 MNHEY, CDR2 SVGEGT. The CDR3 nucleotides read TGTGCCAGCGGACCCGGGACAGGGTGGATGCCCCAGCATTTT. Translation: CASGPGTGWMPQHF.

Ten or more counts support this clonotype. The CDR3 bases are TGTGCCAGTAGTATCCGAAGTTGGGACAGGGGTGTAAATGAGCAGTTCTTC. It codes for CASSIRSWDRGVNEQFF. This chain links TRBV19 with TRBJ2-1; the match to TRBD1 covers 10 bases. J gave up 7 bases and V 3 bases, and 12 bases lay outside the gene matches. The CDR3 is 17 amino acids. Germline CDR1 LNHDA, CDR2 SQIVND (reference sequence).

The rearrangement joins TRBV25-1 to TRBJ1-5; the D gene is possibly TRBD1 (6 bases). V lost 8 bases, J lost 5 bases, and 10 bases lay in between. Germline assignment: CDR1 MGHDK and CDR2 SYGVNS. The CDR3 is made up of 12 amino acids. This CDR3 reads CASGQMDQPQHF. In nucleotides, the CDR3 is TGTGCCAGCGGACAGATGGATCAGCCCCAGCATTTT.

The J gene is TRBJ1-3, the V gene TRBV10-3; D is perhaps TRBD1 (5 bases). This CDR3 has 15 residues. In germline, CDR1 is ENHRY, CDR2 SYGVKD. The V end was cut by 2 bases, the J end by 2 bases, with 10 bases between. CDR3 amino acids: CAISEPPDTGNTIYF. The CDR3 DNA is TGTGCCATCAGTGAGCCTCCGGACACTGGAAACACCATATATTTT.

This clonotype has only a few counts. The chain combines TRBV4-2 with TRBJ1-5; weak D call: TRBD1 (5 bases). Trimming removed 1 base from V and 6 bases from J, with 10 bases in between. CDR3 length equals 14 residues. CDR1 and CDR2 from the germline V gene are LGHNA and YNFKEQ. The CDR3 nucleotides read TGTGCCAGCAGCCAAGGGGGCAGGCGTCAGCCCCAGCATTTT. It translates to CASSQGGRRQPQHF.

This clonotype was seen many times. The J gene is TRBJ2-7, the V gene TRBV6-1; D unresolved. Germline V lookup: CDR1 MNHNS, CDR2 SASEGT. Deletions cut 6 bases from V and 0 bases from J, with 9 bases between. The CDR3 length is 13 residues. The CDR3 nucleotides are TGTGCCAGCAGATCGGACGGCTCCTACGAGCAGTACTTC. Protein product: CASRSDGSYEQYF.